This T cell receptor beta chain derives from a study of T cell repertoires in cytomegalovirus infection. Study as a whole: Public TCR beta signatures provided an indication of both CMV infection and a matching HLA type.

This clonotype appeared many times. Its antigen is undetermined. Study-level findings and limits: Summed public TCR beta family frequency identified CMV carriers bearing the relevant HLA.

TCRdb called the reads again in MiXCR, with one record for every CDR3 protein. The top ten hold about 20% of the sample, which has hundreds of thousands of distinct CDR3 sequences, roughly 36% seen once. The source was cultured PBMCs, collected from culture after CMV antigen stimulation. This TCR derives from a human donor in good health (CMV status not recorded). Some clones in this sample may be carry-over from other donors' samples.

The CDR3 DNA reads TGTGCCAGCAGCTTTACAGCGGGGGTTTACCCCAATGAGCAGTTCTTC. Amino acid sequence: CASSFTAGVYPNEQFF. The rearrangement joins TRBV7-2 to TRBJ2-1, with 8 bases aligning to TRBD2. Germline CDR1 reads SGHTA; CDR2 reads FQGNSA. The trim removed 3 bases at V and 6 bases at J, leaving 10 bases unmatched. The CDR3 extends over 16 amino acids. The full variable domain, rest sourced from reference TRBV7-2 and TRBJ2-1, is GAGVSQSPSNKVTEKGKDVELRCDPISGHTALYWYRQSLGQGLEFLIYFQGNSAPDKSGLPSDRFSAERTGGSVSTLTIQRTQQEDSAVYLCASSFTAGVYPNEQFFGPGTRLTVL.